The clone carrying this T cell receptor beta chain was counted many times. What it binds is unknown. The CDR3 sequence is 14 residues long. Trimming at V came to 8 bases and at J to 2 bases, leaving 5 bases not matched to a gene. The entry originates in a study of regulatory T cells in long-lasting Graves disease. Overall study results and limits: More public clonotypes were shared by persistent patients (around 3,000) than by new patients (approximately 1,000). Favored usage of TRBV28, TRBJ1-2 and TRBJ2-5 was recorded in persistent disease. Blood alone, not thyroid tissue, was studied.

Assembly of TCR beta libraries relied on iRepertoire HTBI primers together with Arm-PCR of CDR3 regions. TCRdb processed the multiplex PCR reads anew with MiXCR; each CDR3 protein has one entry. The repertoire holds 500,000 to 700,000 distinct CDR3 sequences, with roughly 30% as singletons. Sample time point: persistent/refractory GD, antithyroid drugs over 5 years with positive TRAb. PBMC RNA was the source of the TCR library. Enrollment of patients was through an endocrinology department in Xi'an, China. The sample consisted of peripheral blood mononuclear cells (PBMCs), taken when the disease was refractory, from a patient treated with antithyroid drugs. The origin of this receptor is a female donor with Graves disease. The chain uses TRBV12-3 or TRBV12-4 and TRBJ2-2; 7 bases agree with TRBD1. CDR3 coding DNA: TGTGCCAGCCGTGGGACAGCAAACACCGGGGAGCTGTTTTTT. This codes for CASRGTANTGELFF.